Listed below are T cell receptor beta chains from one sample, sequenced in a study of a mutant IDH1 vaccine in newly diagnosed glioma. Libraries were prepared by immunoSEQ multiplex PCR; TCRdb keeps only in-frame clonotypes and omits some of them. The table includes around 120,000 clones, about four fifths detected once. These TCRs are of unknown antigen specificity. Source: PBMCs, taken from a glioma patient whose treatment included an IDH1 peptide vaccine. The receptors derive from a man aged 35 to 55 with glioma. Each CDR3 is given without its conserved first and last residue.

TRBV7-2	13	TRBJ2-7	ASSLARTGAYEQY
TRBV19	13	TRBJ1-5	ASSIQGPGNQPQH
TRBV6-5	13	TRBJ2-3	ASSYIVGELDTQY
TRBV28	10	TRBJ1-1	ASSSTAVKAF
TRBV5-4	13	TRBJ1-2	ASSIDRAEHYGYT
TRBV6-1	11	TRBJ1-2	ASSETGDYGYT
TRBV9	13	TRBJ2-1	ASSVAPTSNNEQF
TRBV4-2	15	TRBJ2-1	ASSPEPTSGSGNEQF
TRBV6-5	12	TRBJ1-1	ASTWAGRNTEAF
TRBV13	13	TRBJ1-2	ASSLGLSGGYGYT
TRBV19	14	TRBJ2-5	ASSTGLAGSKETQY
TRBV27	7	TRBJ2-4	ASSPPGY
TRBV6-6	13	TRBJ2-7	ASSLQGMLSYEQY
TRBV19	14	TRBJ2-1	ASSTLTSGAYNEQF
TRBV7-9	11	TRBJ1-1	ASSLVLQGRAF
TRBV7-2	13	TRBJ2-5	ASSLVGGPAETQY
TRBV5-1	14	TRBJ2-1	ASSLPPGGGVNEQF
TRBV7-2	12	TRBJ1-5	ASSLGQRNQPQH
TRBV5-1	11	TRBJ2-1	ASNQQGADEQF
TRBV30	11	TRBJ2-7	AWSVGGLDEQY
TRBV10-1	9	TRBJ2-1	ASTSGIQSF
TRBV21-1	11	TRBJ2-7	ASSSGQLYEQY
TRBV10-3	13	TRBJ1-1	AISALRGYDTEAF
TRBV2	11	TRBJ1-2	ASAFVAGYGYT
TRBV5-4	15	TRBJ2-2	ASSLPVPDIYTGELF
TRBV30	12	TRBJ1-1	AWRRGARRAEAF
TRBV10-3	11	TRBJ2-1	AISPLKGNEQF
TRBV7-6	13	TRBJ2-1	ASSVTSGRYNEQF
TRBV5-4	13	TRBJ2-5	ASSLAGWYQETQY
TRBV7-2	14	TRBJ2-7	ASSTGAGVVVGEQY
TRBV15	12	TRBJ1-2	ATSRPTVNYGYT
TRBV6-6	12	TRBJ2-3	ASSYEVGTDTQY
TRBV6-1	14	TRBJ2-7	ASSEIWTGRSYEQY
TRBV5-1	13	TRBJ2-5	ASSNRLAGKETQY
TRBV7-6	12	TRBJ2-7	ASSLGGGAYEQY
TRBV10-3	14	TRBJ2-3	AIRATGNRPTDTQY
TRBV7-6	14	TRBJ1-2	ASSLTLGQGIGGYT
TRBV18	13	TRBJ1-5	ASSPQGGRNQPQH
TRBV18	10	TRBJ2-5	ASSPLSGNQY
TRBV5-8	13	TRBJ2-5	ASSFGTGHQETQY
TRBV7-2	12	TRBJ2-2	ASKRGGLTGELF
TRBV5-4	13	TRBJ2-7	ASSASSGGSYEQY
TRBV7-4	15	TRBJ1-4	ASSPRDRGPTNEKLF
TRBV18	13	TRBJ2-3	ASVEGRQLTDTQY
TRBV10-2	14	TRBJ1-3	ASSESRLPYGNTIY
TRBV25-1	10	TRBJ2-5	ASRAYGGTQY
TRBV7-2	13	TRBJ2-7	ASSPLGQQATEQY
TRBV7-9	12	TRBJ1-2	ASSLDSENYGYT
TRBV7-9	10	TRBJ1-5	ASSVSNQPQH
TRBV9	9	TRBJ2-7	ASSVDNEQY
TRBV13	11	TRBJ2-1	ASSTGRNNEQF
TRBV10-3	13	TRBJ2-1	AISDYGSSYNEQF
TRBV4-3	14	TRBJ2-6	ASSQEGHSGANVLT
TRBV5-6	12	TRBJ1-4	ASSRDRDNEKLF
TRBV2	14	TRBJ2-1	ASREGTGGDFNEQF
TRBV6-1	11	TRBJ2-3	ASSEGRGMPQY
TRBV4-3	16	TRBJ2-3	ASSQEGRSGGAGDTQY
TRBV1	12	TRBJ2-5	TSSQDAQLETQY
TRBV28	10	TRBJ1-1	ASSPNSPEAF